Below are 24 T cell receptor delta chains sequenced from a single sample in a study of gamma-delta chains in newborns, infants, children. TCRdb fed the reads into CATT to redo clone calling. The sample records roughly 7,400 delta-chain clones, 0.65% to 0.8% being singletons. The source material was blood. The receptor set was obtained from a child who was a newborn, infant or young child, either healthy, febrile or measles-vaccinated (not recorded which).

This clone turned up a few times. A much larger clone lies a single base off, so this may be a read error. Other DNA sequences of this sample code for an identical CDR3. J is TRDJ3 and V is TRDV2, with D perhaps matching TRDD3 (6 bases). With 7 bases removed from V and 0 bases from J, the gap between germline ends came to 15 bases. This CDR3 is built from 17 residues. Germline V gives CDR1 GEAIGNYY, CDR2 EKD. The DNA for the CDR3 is TGTGCCTGCGACGGGATAAGGAGCTCCTGGGACACCCGACAGATGTTTTTC. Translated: CACDGIRSSWDTRQMFF.

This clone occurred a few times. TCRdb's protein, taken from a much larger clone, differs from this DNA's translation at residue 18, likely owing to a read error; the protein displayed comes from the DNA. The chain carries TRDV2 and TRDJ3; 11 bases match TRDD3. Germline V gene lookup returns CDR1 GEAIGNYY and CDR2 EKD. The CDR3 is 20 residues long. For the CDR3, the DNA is TGTGCCTGTGACACTTTCTGGGGGATACCCAGCTCCTGGGACACCCGACAGGTGTTTTTC. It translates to CACDTFWGIPSSWDTRQVFF.

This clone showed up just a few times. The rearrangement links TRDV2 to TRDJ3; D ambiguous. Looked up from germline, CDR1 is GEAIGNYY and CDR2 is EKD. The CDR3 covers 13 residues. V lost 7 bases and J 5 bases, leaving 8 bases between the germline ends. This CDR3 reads CACGTGDTRQMFF. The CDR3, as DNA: TGTGCCTGCGGCACCGGGGACACCCGACAGATGTTTTTC.

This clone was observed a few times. For the CDR3, the DNA is TGTGCCTGTGACTCCGTTGGGGGATACAGGGCTTTGACAGCACAACTCTTCTTT. Its protein is CACDSVGGYRALTAQLFF. J is TRDJ2 and V is TRDV2; 10 bases align to TRDD3. The CDR3 sequence is 18 residues long. Germline-derived CDR1 and CDR2 are GEAIGNYY and EKD. The junction had 9 bases not matched to a gene; V was cut back by 3 bases and J by 0 bases.

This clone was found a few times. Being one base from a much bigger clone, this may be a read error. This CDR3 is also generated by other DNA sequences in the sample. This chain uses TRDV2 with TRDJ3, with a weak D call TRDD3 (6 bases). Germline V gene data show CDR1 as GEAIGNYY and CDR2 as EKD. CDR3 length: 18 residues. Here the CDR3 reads CACDTLGGASWDTRQMFF. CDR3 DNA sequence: TGTGCCTGTGACACCTTGGGGGGAGCCTCCTGGGACACTCGACAGATGTTTTTC.

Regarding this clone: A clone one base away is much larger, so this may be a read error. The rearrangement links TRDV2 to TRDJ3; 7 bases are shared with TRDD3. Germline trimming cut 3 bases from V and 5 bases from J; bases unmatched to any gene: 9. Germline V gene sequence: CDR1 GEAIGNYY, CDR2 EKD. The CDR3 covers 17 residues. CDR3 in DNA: TGTGCCTGTGACCCTACTGGGGATCCCCGGGACACCCGACAGATGTTTTTC. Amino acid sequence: CACDPTGDPRDTRQMFF.

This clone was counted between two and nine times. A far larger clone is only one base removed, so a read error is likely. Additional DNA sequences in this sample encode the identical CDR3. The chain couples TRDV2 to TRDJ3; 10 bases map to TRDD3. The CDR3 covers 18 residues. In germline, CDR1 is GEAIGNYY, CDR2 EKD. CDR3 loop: CACDTGGYGSWDTRQMFF. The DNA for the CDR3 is TGTGCCTGTGACACCGGGGGATACGGCTCCTGGGACACTCGACAGATGTTTTTC.

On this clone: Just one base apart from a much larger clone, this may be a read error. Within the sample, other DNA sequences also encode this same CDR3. CDR3 sequence: CACDTAGGSSSWDTRQMFF. CDR3 nucleotide sequence: TGTGCCTGTGACACCGCTGGGGGGTCTAGCTCCTGGGACACCCGACAGATGTTTTTC. V and J are TRDV2 and TRDJ3; TRDD3 matches at 7 bases. The CDR3 is 19 amino acids. From germline, CDR1 is GEAIGNYY and CDR2 EKD. Losses at the gene ends were 0 bases for V and 0 bases for J; bases not matched to a gene: 7.

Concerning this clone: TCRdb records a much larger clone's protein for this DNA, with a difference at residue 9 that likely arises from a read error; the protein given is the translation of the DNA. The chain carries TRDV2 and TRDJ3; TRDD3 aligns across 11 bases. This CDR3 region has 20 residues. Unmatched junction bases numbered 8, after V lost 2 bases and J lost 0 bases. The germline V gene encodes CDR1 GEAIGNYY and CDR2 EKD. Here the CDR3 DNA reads TGTGCCTGTGACATACTGGGGGATATCCCTAGCTCCTGGGACACCCGACAGATGTTTTTC. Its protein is CACDILGDIPSSWDTRQMFF.

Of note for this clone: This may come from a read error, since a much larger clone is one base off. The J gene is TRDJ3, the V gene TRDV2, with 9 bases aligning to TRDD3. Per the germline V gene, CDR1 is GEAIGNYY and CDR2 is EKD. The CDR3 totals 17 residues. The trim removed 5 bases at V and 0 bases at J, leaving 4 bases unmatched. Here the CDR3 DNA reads TGTGCCTGTGGCATACTGGGGGACTCCTGGGACACCCGACAGATGTTTTTC. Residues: CACGILGDSWDTRQMFF.

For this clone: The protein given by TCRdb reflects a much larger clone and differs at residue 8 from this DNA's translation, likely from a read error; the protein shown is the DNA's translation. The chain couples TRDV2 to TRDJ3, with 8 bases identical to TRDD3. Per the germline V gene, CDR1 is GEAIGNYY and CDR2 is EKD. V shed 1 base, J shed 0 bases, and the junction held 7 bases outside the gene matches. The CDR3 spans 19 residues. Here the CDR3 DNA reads TGTGCCTGTGACACTGGGGGATTCAGGAGCTCCTGGGACACCCGACAGATGTTTTTC. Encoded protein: CACDTGGFRSSWDTRQMFF.

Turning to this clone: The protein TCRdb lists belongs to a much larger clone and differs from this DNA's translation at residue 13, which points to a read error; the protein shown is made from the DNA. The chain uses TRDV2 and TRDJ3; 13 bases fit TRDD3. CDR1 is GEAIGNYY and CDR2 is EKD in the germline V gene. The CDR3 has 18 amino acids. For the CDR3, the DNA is TGTGCCTGTGACATACTGGGGGATACGCCTTGGGACGCCCGACAGATGTTTTTC. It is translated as CACDILGDTPWDARQMFF.

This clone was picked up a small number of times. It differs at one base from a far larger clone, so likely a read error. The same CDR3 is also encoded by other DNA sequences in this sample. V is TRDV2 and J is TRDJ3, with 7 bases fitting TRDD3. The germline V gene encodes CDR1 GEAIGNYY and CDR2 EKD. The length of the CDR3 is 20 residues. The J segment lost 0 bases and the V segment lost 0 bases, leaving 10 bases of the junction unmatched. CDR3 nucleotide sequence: TGTGCCTGTGACACCGGCTGGGGGGCCGCAAGCTCCTGGGACACCCGACAGATGTTTTTC. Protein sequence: CACDTGWGAASSWDTRQMFF.

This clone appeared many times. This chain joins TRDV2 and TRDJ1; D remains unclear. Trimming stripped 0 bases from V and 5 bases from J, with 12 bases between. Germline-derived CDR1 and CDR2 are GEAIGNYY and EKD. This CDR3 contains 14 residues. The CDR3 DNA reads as TGTGCCTGTGACACCATGGGCCTCCAGGATAAACTCATCTTT. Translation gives CACDTMGLQDKLIF.

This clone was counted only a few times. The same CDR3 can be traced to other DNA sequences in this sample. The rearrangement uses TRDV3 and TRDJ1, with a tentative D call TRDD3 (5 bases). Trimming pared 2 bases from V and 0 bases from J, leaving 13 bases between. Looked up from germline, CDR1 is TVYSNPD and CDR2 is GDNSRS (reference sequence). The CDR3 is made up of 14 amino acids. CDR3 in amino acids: CAFGYHLYTDKLIF. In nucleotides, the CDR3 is TGTGCCTTTGGATATCACTTATACACCGATAAACTCATCTTT.

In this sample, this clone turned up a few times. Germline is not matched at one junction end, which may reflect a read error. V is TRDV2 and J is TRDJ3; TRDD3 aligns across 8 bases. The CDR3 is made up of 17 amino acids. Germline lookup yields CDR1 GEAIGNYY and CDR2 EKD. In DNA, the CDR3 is TGTGCCTGTGACACCGCCGGGGATACATGGGACACCCGACAGACGTTTTTC. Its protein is CACDTAGDTWDTRQTFF.

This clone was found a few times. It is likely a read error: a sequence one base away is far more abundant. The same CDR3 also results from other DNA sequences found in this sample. The CDR3 region has the DNA TGTGCCTGTGACACCGCGGGGATAACAACCTGGGACACCCGACAAATGTTTTTC. Translated: CACDTAGITTWDTRQMFF. The J gene is TRDJ3, the V gene TRDV2; 7 bases agree with TRDD3. The CDR3 runs 18 residues. Germline lookup yields CDR1 GEAIGNYY and CDR2 EKD.

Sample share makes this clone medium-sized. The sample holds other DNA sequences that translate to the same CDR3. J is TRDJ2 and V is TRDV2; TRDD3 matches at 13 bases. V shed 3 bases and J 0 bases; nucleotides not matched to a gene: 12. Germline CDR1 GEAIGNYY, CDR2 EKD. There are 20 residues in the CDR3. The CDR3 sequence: CACDPLLGDTRVPLTAQLFF. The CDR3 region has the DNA TGTGCCTGTGACCCACTACTGGGGGATACGCGGGTCCCTTTGACAGCACAACTCTTCTTT.

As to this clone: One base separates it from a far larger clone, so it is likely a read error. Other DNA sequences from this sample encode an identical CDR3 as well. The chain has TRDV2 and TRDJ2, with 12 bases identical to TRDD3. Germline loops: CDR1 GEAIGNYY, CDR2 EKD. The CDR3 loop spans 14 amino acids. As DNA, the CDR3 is TGTGCCTGTGACCCACTGGGGGATACAGCACAACTATTCTTT. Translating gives CACDPLGDTAQLFF.

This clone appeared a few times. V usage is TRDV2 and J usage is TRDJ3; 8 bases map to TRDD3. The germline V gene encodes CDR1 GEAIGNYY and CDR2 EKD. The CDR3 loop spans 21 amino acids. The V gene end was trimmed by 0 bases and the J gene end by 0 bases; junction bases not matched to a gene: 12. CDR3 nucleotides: TGTGCCTGTGACACCGTTTCCGTACTGGGGGCCAGCTCCTGGGACACCCGACAGATGTTTTTC. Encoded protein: CACDTVSVLGASSWDTRQMFF.

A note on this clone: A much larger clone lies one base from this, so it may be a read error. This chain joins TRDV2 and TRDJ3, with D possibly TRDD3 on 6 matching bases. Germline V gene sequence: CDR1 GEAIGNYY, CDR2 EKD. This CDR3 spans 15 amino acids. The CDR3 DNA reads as TGTGCCTGTGACAGAGGAACCTGGGGCACCCGACAGATGTTTTTC. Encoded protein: CACDRGTWGTRQMFF.

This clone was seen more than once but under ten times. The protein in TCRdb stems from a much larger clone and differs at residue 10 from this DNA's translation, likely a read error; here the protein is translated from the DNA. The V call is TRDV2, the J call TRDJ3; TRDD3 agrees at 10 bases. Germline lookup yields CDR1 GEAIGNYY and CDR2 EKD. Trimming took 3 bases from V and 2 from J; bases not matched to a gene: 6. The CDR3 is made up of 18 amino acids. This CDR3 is CACDLWGISPWDTRQMFF. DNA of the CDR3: TGTGCCTGTGACCTCTGGGGGATATCTCCCTGGGACACCCGACAGATGTTTTTC.

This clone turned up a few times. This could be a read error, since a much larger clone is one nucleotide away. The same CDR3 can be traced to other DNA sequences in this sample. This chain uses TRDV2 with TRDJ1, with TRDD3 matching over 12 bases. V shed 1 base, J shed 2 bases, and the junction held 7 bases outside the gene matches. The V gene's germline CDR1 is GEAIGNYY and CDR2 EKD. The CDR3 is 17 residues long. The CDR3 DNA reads TGTGCCTGTGACACTGTGCTGGGGGATACGGGGACCGATAAACTCATCTTT. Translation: CACDTVLGDTGTDKLIF.

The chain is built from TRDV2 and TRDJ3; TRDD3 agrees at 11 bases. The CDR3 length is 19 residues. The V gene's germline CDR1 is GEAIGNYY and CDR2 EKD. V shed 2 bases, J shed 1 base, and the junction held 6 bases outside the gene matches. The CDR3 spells CACDSTGGYRSWDTRQMFF. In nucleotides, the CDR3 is TGTGCCTGTGACAGTACTGGGGGATATAGATCCTGGGACACCCGACAGATGTTTTTC.